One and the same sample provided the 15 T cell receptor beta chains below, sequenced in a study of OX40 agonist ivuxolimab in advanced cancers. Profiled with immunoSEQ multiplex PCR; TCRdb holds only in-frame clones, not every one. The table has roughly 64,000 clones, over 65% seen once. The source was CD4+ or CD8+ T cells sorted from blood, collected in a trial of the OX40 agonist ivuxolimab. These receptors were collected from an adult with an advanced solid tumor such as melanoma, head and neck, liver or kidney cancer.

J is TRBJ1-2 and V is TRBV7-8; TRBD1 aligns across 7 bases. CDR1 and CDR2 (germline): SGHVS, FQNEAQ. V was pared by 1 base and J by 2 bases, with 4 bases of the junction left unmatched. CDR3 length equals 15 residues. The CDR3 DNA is TGTGCCAGCAGCTTAGTCGGGACAGCGAACTATGGCTACACCTTC. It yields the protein CASSLVGTANYGYTF.

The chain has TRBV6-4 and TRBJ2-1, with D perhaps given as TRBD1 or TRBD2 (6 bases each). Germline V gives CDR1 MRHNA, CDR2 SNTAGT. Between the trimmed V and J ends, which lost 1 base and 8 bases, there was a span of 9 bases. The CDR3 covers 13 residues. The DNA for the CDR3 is TGTGCCAGCAGTGACTACAGGGAGGATGAGCAGTTCTTC. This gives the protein CASSDYREDEQFF.

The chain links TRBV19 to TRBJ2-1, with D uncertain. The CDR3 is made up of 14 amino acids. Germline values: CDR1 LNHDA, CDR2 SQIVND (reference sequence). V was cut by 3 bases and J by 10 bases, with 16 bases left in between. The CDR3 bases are TGTGCCAGTAGTATTTCGGCCGCGAGTGGGGAGCAGTTCTTC. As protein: CASSISAASGEQFF.

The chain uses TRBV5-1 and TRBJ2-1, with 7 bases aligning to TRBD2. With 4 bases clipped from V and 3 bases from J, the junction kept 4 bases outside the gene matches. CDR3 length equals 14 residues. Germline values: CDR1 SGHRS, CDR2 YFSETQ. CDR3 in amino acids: CASSVSGIYNEQFF. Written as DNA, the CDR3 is TGCGCCAGCAGCGTGAGCGGGATCTACAATGAGCAGTTCTTC.

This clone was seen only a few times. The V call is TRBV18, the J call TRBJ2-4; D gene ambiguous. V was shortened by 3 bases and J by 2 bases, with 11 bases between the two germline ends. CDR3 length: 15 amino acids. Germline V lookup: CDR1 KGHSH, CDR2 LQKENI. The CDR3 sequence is CASSPPGPPKNIQYF. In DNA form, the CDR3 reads TGTGCCAGCTCACCCCCTGGACCGCCCAAAAACATTCAGTACTTC.

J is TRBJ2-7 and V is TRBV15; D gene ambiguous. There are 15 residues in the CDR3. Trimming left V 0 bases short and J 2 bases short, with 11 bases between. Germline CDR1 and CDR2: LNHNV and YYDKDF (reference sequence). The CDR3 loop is CATSREVWSTYEQYF. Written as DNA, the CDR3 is TGTGCCACCAGCAGAGAGGTGTGGAGTACCTACGAGCAGTACTTC.

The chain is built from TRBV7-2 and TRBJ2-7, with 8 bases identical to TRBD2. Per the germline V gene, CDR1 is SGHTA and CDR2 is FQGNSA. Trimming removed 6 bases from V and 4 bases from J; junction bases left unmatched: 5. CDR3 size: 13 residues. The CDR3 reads CASRTGGSYEQYF. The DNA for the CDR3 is TGTGCCAGCAGGACGGGGGGGAGTTACGAGCAGTACTTC.

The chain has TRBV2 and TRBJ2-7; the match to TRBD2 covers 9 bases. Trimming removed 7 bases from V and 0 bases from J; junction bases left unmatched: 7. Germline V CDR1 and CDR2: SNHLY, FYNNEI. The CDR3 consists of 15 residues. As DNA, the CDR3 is TGTGCCAGCACGGTAGCTAGCGGGAACTCCTACGAGCAGTACTTC. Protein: CASTVASGNSYEQYF.

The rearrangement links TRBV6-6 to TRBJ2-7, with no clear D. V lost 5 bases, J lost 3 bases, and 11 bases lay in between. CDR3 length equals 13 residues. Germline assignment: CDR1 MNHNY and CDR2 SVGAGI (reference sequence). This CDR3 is CASSAQTYYEQYF. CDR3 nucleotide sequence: TGTGCCAGCAGTGCCCAGACCTACTACGAGCAGTACTTC.

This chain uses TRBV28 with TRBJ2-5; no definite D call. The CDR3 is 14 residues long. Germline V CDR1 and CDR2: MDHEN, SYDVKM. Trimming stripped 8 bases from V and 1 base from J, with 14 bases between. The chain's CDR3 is CASSPARVQETQYF. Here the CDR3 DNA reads TGTGCCAGCTCCCCGGCCCGGGTCCAAGAGACCCAGTACTTC.

The CDR3 region has the DNA TGTGCCAGCAGCGTAGGAGGGGGGATCGCAGATACGCAGTATTTT. Translated, it gives CASSVGGGIADTQYF. The rearrangement links TRBV9 to TRBJ2-3; D possibly matches TRBD1 or TRBD2 (6 bases each). The CDR3 is 15 amino acids. Germline-derived CDR1 and CDR2 are SGDLS and YYNGEE. The V gene lost 0 bases and the J gene lost 4 bases, with 12 bases spanning the gap.

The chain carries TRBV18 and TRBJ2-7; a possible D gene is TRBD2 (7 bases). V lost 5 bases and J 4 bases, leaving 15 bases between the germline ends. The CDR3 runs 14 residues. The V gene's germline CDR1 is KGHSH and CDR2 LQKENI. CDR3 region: CASSIGGRLYEQYF. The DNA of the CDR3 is TGTGCCAGCTCAATCGGGGGGCGCTTGTACGAGCAGTACTTC.

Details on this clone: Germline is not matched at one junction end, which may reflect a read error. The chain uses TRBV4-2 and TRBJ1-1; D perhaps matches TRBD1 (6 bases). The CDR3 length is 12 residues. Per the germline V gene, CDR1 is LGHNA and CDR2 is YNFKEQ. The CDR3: CASSQDRGGRDF. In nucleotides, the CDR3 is TGTGCCAGCAGCCAAGATCGAGGGGGTCGGGACTTT.

The CDR3 reads CASSPGYQETQYF. CDR3 nucleotide sequence: TGTGCCAGCTCACCAGGGTACCAAGAGACCCAGTACTTC. The genes are TRBV18 and TRBJ2-5; no reliable D call. Germline-derived CDR1 and CDR2 are KGHSH and LQKENI. CDR3 length: 13 residues. The germline V and J ends were trimmed by 2 bases and 0 bases, with 4 bases remaining between them. Drawing the rest from reference TRBV18 and TRBJ2-5, the complete variable domain is NAGVMQNPRHLVRRRGQEARLRCSPMKGHSHVYWYRQLPEEGLKFMVYLQKENIIDESGMPKERFSAEFPKEGPSILRIQQVVRGDSAAYFCASSPGYQETQYFGPGTRLLVL.

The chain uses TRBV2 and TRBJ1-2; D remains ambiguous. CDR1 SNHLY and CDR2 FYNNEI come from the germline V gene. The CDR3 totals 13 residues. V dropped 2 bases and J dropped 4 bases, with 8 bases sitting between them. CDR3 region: CASSELGSYGYTF. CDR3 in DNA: TGTGCCAGCAGTGAATTGGGGTCCTATGGCTACACCTTC.